This T cell receptor beta chain is drawn from a study of post-analysis software for immune sequencing data. Unique molecular identifiers had been added to the TCR beta cDNA libraries. TCRdb re-derived calls from the PCR reads in MiXCR, one entry per CDR3 protein. The sample has around 440,000 distinct CDR3 sequences, under 55% seen once; the top ten hold about 12%. What was sequenced was blood. This TCR was sampled from a girl between 5 and 17 years old with multiple sclerosis.

CDR3 amino acids: CASRGDGETQFF. In DNA, the CDR3 is TGTGCCAGCAGGGGGGACGGAGAGACCCAGTTCTTC. V gene TRBV6-1 combines with J gene TRBJ2-1; either TRBD1 or TRBD2 may fit D (5 bases each). The V end lost 6 bases, the J end lost 13 bases, and 16 bases lay between the germline ends. This CDR3 region has 12 residues. Germline V lookup: CDR1 MNHNS, CDR2 SASEGT.